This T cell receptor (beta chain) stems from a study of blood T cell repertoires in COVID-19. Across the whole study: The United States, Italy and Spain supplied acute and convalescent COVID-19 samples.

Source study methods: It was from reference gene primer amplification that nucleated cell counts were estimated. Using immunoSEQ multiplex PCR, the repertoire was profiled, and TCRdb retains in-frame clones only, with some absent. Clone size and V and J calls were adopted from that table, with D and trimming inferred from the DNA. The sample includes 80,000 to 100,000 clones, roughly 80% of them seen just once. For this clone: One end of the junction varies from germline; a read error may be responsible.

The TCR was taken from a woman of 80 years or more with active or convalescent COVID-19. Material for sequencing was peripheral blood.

CDR3 residues: CASSNGLAGGQETQYF. The CDR3 DNA reads as TGTGCTAGCAGCAACGGACTAGCGGGGGGTCAAGAGACCCAGTACTTC. The chain links TRBV7-7 to TRBJ2-5, with 14 bases identical to TRBD2. CDR3 length: 16 residues. Per germline, CDR1 SSHAT and CDR2 FNYEAQ (reference sequence).